Below are 13 T cell receptor beta chains sequenced from a single sample in a study of blood T cell repertoires in COVID-19 (dated by TCRdb to the early 2020s). The library was made by the immunoSEQ multiplex PCR assay. The clones in this table, taken by TCRdb from immuneACCESS, are in-frame only. Not every clone is retained; where verified, under half of the shortfall comes from an unresolved V gene, and the cause of the rest is unknown. This sample holds approximately 140,000 clones; roughly 87% were observed only once. The ten largest clones add up to about 4% of the sample. The specimen sequenced was PBMCs or T cells enriched from blood (not recorded which). Receptor source: a woman aged 40-49 years who had been exposed to COVID-19.

There are a few counts of this clone. This sequence joins TRBV28 and TRBJ1-2; no clear D gene. The germline CDR1 and CDR2 sequences are MDHEN and SYDVKM. The CDR3 is 14 residues long. V dropped 3 bases and J dropped 0 bases, with 8 bases sitting between them. The CDR3 DNA is TGTGCCAGCAGTTTTATCGTATCTAACTATGGCTACACCTTC. It encodes CASSFIVSNYGYTF.

The chain has TRBV5-6 and TRBJ1-1; no firm D call. CDR1 SGHDT and CDR2 YYEEEE come from the germline V gene. Between the trimmed V and J ends, which lost 0 bases and 0 bases, there was a span of 12 bases. The CDR3 is made up of 16 amino acids. Here the CDR3 reads CASSLGRLGVNTEAFF. Written as DNA, the CDR3 is TGTGCCAGCAGCTTGGGGAGGCTCGGTGTGAACACTGAAGCTTTCTTT. Supplemented by reference TRBV5-6 and TRBJ1-1, the full variable domain reads DAGVTQSPTHLIKTRGQQVTLRCSPKSGHDTVSWYQQALGQGPQFIFQYYEEEERQRGNFPDRFSGHQFPNYSSELNVNALLLGDSALYLCASSLGRLGVNTEAFFGQGTRLTVV.

The gene calls are TRBV19 and TRBJ2-6; D ambiguous. With 3 bases removed from V and 1 base from J, the gap between germline ends came to 7 bases. Germline-derived CDR1 and CDR2 are LNHDA and SQIVND (reference sequence). The CDR3 has 15 residues. The CDR3, as DNA: TGTGCCAGTAGTATTGTGACTTCTGGGGCCAACGTCCTGACTTTC. Its protein product is CASSIVTSGANVLTF.

V gene TRBV9 combines with J gene TRBJ2-7, with D possibly matching TRBD1 (6 bases). The CDR3 contains 13 residues. Germline loops: CDR1 SGDLS, CDR2 YYNGEE. Trimming shortened V by 3 bases and J by 1 base, and 8 bases separated the two germline ends. The CDR3 sequence: CASSAGQSYEQYF. The CDR3 nucleotides read TGTGCCAGCAGCGCCGGACAGTCCTACGAGCAGTACTTC.

The V call is TRBV6-8, the J call TRBJ2-7, with 8 bases lining up with TRBD1. Germline values: CDR1 MNHGY, CDR2 SAAAGT. J lost 0 bases, V lost 4 bases, and 5 bases had no gene match. The length of the CDR3 is 15 residues. The CDR3 nucleotides are TGTGCCAGCAGTTTCCGGGACAGGAGCTCCTACGAGCAGTACTTC. This translates into CASSFRDRSSYEQYF.

This chain links TRBV28 with TRBJ1-1, with 9 bases aligning to TRBD1. This CDR3 has 14 residues. CDR1 and CDR2 from the germline V gene are MDHEN and SYDVKM. V was pared by 2 bases and J by 10 bases, with 8 bases of the junction left unmatched. The CDR3 protein is CASSLPGQGRGAFF. The DNA of the CDR3 is TGTGCCAGCAGTTTACCCGGACAGGGGAGGGGAGCTTTCTTT.

The CDR3 loop is CASSHEGQSGYTF. CDR3 nucleotides: TGTGCCAGCAGCCACGAAGGACAGTCCGGCTACACCTTC. V usage is TRBV3-1 (or the pseudogene TRBV3-2) and J usage is TRBJ1-2; tentatively, D is TRBD1 (6 bases). The germline gives CDR1 LGHDT, CDR2 YNNKEL (reference sequence). V lost 3 bases, J lost 8 bases, and 13 bases lay in between. This CDR3 is built from 13 residues.

The chain combines TRBV27 with TRBJ2-7, with 8 bases that match TRBD2. CDR1 and CDR2 from the germline V gene are MNHEY and SMNVEV (reference sequence). V shed 10 bases, J shed 1 base, and the junction held 9 bases outside the gene matches. The CDR3 spans 14 residues. The CDR3: CATMAGGGSYEQYF. The DNA of the CDR3 is TGTGCCACCATGGCGGGGGGAGGGTCCTACGAGCAGTACTTC.

The chain employs TRBV28 and TRBJ2-1; 10 positions match TRBD2. CDR1 and CDR2 from the germline V gene are MDHEN and SYDVKM. The CDR3 totals 14 residues. With V trimmed by 5 bases and J by 9 bases, 7 bases remained unmatched. The CDR3 nucleotides read TGTGCCAGCAGTCTCTTAGCGGGAGGAGGTGAGCAGTTCTTC. Translated: CASSLLAGGGEQFF. Full variable domain (rest looked up from reference TRBV28 and TRBJ2-1): DVKVTQSSRYLVKRTGEKVFLECVQDMDHENMFWYRQDPGLGLRLIYFSYDVKMKEKGDIPEGYSVSREKKERFSLILESASTNQTSMYLCASSLLAGGGEQFFGPGTRLTVL.

The chain carries TRBV6-5 and TRBJ1-2; no reliable D call. Germline lookup yields CDR1 MNHEY and CDR2 SVGAGI. The CDR3 totals 15 residues. Trimming took off 0 bases at V and 6 bases at J, with 14 bases between the two ends. The CDR3 loop reads CASSYSNDGTNGYTF. CDR3 nucleotides: TGTGCCAGCAGTTACTCGAACGACGGAACTAATGGCTACACCTTC.

V gene TRBV28 combines with J gene TRBJ1-1; D remains unclear. CDR1 is MDHEN, CDR2 SYDVKM, per germline. V shed 3 bases and J shed 8 bases, with 13 bases lying between them. CDR3 size: 13 residues. The CDR3, as DNA: TGTGCCAGCAGTTTGACACTCCGAGGGGAAGCTTTCTTT. The encoded protein is CASSLTLRGEAFF.

The chain is built from TRBV15 and TRBJ2-7; D is uncertain. The V end lost 3 bases, the J end lost 6 bases, and 12 bases lay between the germline ends. The CDR3 totals 13 residues. The V gene's germline CDR1 is LNHNV and CDR2 YYDKDF (reference sequence). Written as DNA, the CDR3 is TGTGCCACCAGCAGGTATCCGCCCGGCGAGCAGTACTTC. It is translated as CATSRYPPGEQYF.

This chain joins TRBV19 and TRBJ1-1, with D hard to call. The CDR3 has 14 amino acids. V lost 5 bases to trimming and J lost 3 bases, with 13 bases between them. The germline CDR1 and CDR2 sequences are LNHDA and SQIVND (reference sequence). CDR3 loop: CASSPLGRDTEAFF. The CDR3 nucleotides read TGTGCCAGTAGTCCCTTGGGGAGGGACACTGAAGCTTTCTTT.